This T cell receptor (beta chain) is from a study of cytomegalovirus exposure and HLA in healthy donors. Study-wide results and caveats: According to a later analysis, donors in an Asian-associated ancestry cluster reportedly had fewer N-insertions than the roughly 720-donor mean.

Notes on this clone: The antigen is unknown.

V shed 6 bases and J 10 bases; nucleotides not matched to a gene: 21. The CDR3 loop spans 17 amino acids. The germline CDR1 and CDR2 sequences are SGHNT and YYREEE (reference sequence). Researchers ran the PCR with 60 Vbeta and 13 Jbeta primers. Method: immunoSEQ multiplex PCR; TCRdb's copy keeps in-frame clones and lacks some. The top ten clones hold 6% of a sample with 120,000 or so clones, about 9.4% of them seen once. The chain couples TRBV5-4 to TRBJ1-1; 10 bases agree with TRBD1. Sequencing input: PBMCs. The receptor was isolated from a woman between 40 and 50 years old in good health and CMV-seropositive. CDR3 sequence (DNA): TGTGCCAGCAAAGCCGGGGGGGCCGGGACAGGGGCCGGGGGAGCTTTCTTT. It encodes CASKAGGAGTGAGGAFF.